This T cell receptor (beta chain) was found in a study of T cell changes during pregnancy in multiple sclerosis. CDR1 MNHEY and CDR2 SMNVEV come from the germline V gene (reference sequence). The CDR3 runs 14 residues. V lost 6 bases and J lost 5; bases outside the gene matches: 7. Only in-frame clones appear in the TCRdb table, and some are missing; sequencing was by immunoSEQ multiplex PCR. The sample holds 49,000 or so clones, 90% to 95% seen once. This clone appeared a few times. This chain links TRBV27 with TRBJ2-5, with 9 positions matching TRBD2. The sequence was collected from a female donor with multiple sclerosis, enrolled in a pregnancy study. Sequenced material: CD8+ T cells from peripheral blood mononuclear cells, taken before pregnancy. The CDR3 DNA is TGTGCCAGCAGAACTAGCGGGTCGGTTGAGACCCAGTACTTC. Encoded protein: CASRTSGSVETQYF.